The next 26 T cell receptor beta chains were all read from a single sample in a study of T cell responses to AZD1222 COVID-19 vaccine. Sequenced by immunoSEQ multiplex PCR; TCRdb stores in-frame clones only, minus some. Altogether 120,000 or so clones are present, 80% to 90% being singletons, with the ten largest covering about 8.5%. The material was peripheral blood, obtained on day 0 of AZD1222 vaccination. The source is an adult in good health.

The rearrangement links TRBV28 to TRBJ1-1; D possibly corresponds to TRBD1 (6 bases). CDR3 length equals 16 residues. V lost 5 bases and J 5 bases, leaving 21 bases between the germline ends. The germline V gene has CDR1 MDHEN and CDR2 SYDVKM. CDR3 sequence (DNA): TGTGCCAGCAGTCCCCATGGAACGGCTAGGGGGACTGAAGCTTTCTTT. Translated, it gives CASSPHGTARGTEAFF.

This chain uses TRBV29-1 with TRBJ1-1, with 7 bases that match TRBD1. Trimming removed 5 bases from V and 4 bases from J; junction bases left unmatched: 4. Germline CDR1 is SQVTM and CDR2 is ANQGSEA. The CDR3 covers 12 residues. Written as DNA, the CDR3 is TGCAGCGTTACCTGGGACAGCACTGAAGCTTTCTTT. As protein: CSVTWDSTEAFF.

J is TRBJ1-4 and V is TRBV12-3 or TRBV12-4, with a possible D match to TRBD1 (5 bases). V lost 6 bases and J lost 8, with 13 bases in between. The CDR3 runs 13 residues. CDR3 protein: CASSSQVREKLFF. CDR3 sequence (DNA): TGTGCCAGCAGCTCACAGGTCAGGGAAAAACTGTTTTTT.

The J gene is TRBJ2-1, the V gene TRBV30, with TRBD1 identical over 8 bases. The CDR3 spans 13 residues. CDR1 is GTSNPN and CDR2 is SVGIG in the germline V gene (reference sequence). Losses at the gene ends were 7 bases for V and 8 bases for J; bases not matched to a gene: 10. The CDR3 here is CASRASGGYEQFF. The CDR3 coding sequence is TGTGCCTCAAGGGCTTCAGGGGGCTATGAGCAGTTCTTC.

The chain is built from TRBV27 and TRBJ2-7, with unresolved D. V lost 4 bases, J lost 6 bases, and 10 bases lay in between. The CDR3 consists of 12 residues. Germline V lookup: CDR1 MNHEY, CDR2 SMNVEV (reference sequence). The CDR3 here is CASSYSSGEQYF. In DNA form, the CDR3 reads TGTGCCAGCAGTTATTCCTCGGGCGAGCAGTACTTC.

V is TRBV18 and J is TRBJ2-7; 11 bases are a match to TRBD2. Trimming removed 0 bases from V and 5 bases from J; junction bases left unmatched: 3. CDR1 is KGHSH, CDR2 LQKENI, per germline. This CDR3 contains 15 residues. This CDR3 is CASSPPTSGIDEQYF. The CDR3 nucleotides read TGTGCCAGCTCACCACCGACTAGCGGGATTGACGAGCAGTACTTC.

CDR3 coding DNA: TGTGCCAGCAGTTTAGGACAACAAGAGACCCAGTACTTC. Protein sequence: CASSLGQQETQYF. This chain uses TRBV28 with TRBJ2-5; possible D gene TRBD1, 5 bases. Germline V gene sequence: CDR1 MDHEN, CDR2 SYDVKM. The CDR3 runs to 13 residues. The germline V and J ends were trimmed by 2 bases and 2 bases, with 6 bases remaining between them.

The chain recombines TRBV28 with TRBJ2-7; the match to TRBD2 covers 9 bases. Trimming at V came to 2 bases and at J to 3 bases, leaving 5 bases not matched to a gene. Germline loops: CDR1 MDHEN, CDR2 SYDVKM. This CDR3 comprises 15 residues. This chain's CDR3 is CASSLEASGVYEQYF. The CDR3 DNA follows: TGTGCCAGCAGTTTAGAAGCTAGCGGGGTCTACGAGCAGTACTTC.

The rearrangement links TRBV30 to TRBJ2-3, with 7 bases aligning to TRBD1. J lost 3 bases, V lost 2 bases, and 5 bases had no gene match. The CDR3 extends over 14 amino acids. The germline V gene has CDR1 GTSNPN and CDR2 SVGIG (reference sequence). CDR3 sequence reads: CAWSFSGGTDTQYF. The CDR3 DNA is TGTGCCTGGAGTTTTTCAGGGGGTACAGATACGCAGTATTTT.

The genes are TRBV6-5 and TRBJ1-1; 8 nucleotides match TRBD1. V was pared by 7 bases and J by 5 bases, with 9 bases of the junction left unmatched. CDR3 length: 14 amino acids. Germline assignment: CDR1 MNHEY and CDR2 SVGAGI. CDR3 coding DNA: TGTGCCAGCAACCGCGACAGGGGTGGAACTGAAGCTTTCTTT. Translated: CASNRDRGGTEAFF.

This rearrangement joins TRBV15 to TRBJ1-3; D call uncertain. V was clipped by 0 bases and J by 4 bases, with 13 bases between them. The CDR3 totals 16 residues. Germline V gives CDR1 LNHNV, CDR2 YYDKDF (reference sequence). The chain's CDR3 is CATSRDLPDGGNTIYF. In DNA form, the CDR3 reads TGTGCCACCAGCAGAGATCTTCCGGACGGAGGAAACACCATATATTTT.

The V and J genes are TRBV19 and TRBJ1-2; D unresolved. The CDR3 is 15 amino acids. The V and J ends lost 1 base and 2 bases respectively, with 11 bases between them. Germline assignment: CDR1 LNHDA and CDR2 SQIVND (reference sequence). The DNA for the CDR3 is TGTGCCAGTAGTATAGGGCCGGGAGGGAACTATGGCTACACCTTC. Protein sequence: CASSIGPGGNYGYTF.

A note on this clone: Other DNA sequences within the sample encode an identical CDR3. V is TRBV5-1 and J is TRBJ2-2, with 7 bases aligning to TRBD1. CDR3 length: 15 amino acids. Unmatched junction bases numbered 4, after V lost 2 bases and J lost 3 bases. Germline V gives CDR1 SGHRS, CDR2 YFSETQ. The CDR3: CASSLRTGDTGELFF. In DNA, the CDR3 is TGCGCCAGCAGCTTACGGACAGGAGACACCGGGGAGCTGTTTTTT.

The chain uses TRBV19 and TRBJ2-2; D remains unclear. There are 13 residues in the CDR3. V was trimmed by 7 bases and J by 2 bases, leaving 8 bases between them. The germline V gene encodes CDR1 LNHDA and CDR2 SQIVND (reference sequence). The CDR3 sequence: CASTRVNTGELFF. DNA for the CDR3: TGTGCCAGTACCCGGGTTAACACCGGGGAGCTGTTTTTT.

This chain connects TRBV7-2 to TRBJ1-1; 8 bases match TRBD1. From germline, CDR1 is SGHTA and CDR2 FQGNSA. The CDR3 has 14 residues. With 4 bases clipped from V and 4 bases from J, the junction kept 5 bases outside the gene matches. The CDR3 loop is CASSSTGARTEAFF. Written as DNA, the CDR3 is TGTGCCAGCAGCTCGACAGGGGCGCGCACTGAAGCTTTCTTT.

The chain links TRBV7-6 to TRBJ2-7; TRBD1 is a possible D gene (6 bases). This CDR3 has 15 amino acids. The V gene's germline CDR1 is SGHVS and CDR2 FNYEAQ. V lost 2 bases, J lost 6 bases, and 17 bases lay in between. CDR3 in amino acids: CASSLIYGQSIEQYF. Written as DNA, the CDR3 is TGTGCCAGCAGCTTAATCTATGGACAGTCTATCGAGCAGTACTTC.

The chain employs TRBV7-2 and TRBJ1-3; a weak D match, TRBD1 (5 bases). Germline-derived CDR1 and CDR2 are SGHTA and FQGNSA. V was shortened by 5 bases and J by 0 bases, with 11 bases between the two germline ends. The length of the CDR3 is 15 residues. The chain's CDR3 is CASSPGQTSGNTIYF. DNA of the CDR3: TGTGCCAGCAGCCCCGGACAAACCTCTGGAAACACCATATATTTT.

The J gene is TRBJ2-7, the V gene TRBV12-3 or TRBV12-4; no clear D. The CDR3 is made up of 12 amino acids. V gave up 2 bases and J gave up 4 bases, with 6 bases separating them. The CDR3, as DNA: TGTGCCAGCAGTTTACTAGGGTACGAGCAGTACTTC. Protein sequence: CASSLLGYEQYF.

V gene TRBV6-5 combines with J gene TRBJ1-4; D gene uncertain. This CDR3 comprises 12 residues. V was clipped by 8 bases and J by 4 bases, with 8 bases between them. Germline CDR1 MNHEY, CDR2 SVGAGI. The CDR3 here is CASGHLNEKLFF. CDR3 in DNA: TGTGCCAGCGGGCATCTTAATGAAAAACTGTTTTTT.

This sequence joins TRBV5-1 and TRBJ2-1; tentative D call: TRBD2 (6 bases). CDR3 length equals 14 residues. V gave up 6 bases and J gave up 5 bases, with 15 bases separating them. Germline CDR1 SGHRS, CDR2 YFSETQ. The CDR3 DNA reads TGCGCCAGCAAGACGTTAGCGGTAGACAATGAGCAGTTCTTC. It specifies CASKTLAVDNEQFF.

The J gene is TRBJ1-5, the V gene TRBV4-3; D is unresolved. Germline V CDR1 and CDR2: LGHNA, YSLEER. V shed 5 bases and J shed 4 bases, with 9 bases lying between them. This CDR3 contains 13 residues. This CDR3 is CASSTRRNQPQHF. CDR3 nucleotides: TGCGCCAGCAGCACGAGACGGAATCAGCCCCAGCATTTT.

This clone has only one observation. The chain recombines TRBV11-3 with TRBJ2-4; 8 bases line up with TRBD2. The junction had 5 bases not matched to a gene; V was cut back by 0 bases and J by 4 bases. The CDR3 has 16 residues. Germline V gives CDR1 SGHNT, CDR2 YENEEA. The chain's CDR3 is CASSLDATSEKNIQYF. CDR3 in DNA: TGTGCCAGCAGCTTAGATGCGACTAGCGAAAAAAACATTCAGTACTTC.

The chain couples TRBV7-3 to TRBJ2-6; D call uncertain. This CDR3 region has 15 residues. Per the germline V gene, CDR1 is SGHTA and CDR2 is FQGTGA. The V end was cut by 3 bases, the J end by 0 bases, with 6 bases between. The CDR3 bases are TGTGCCAGCAGCTTTGGGCCCTCTGGGGCCAACGTCCTGACTTTC. Amino acid sequence: CASSFGPSGANVLTF.

As DNA, the CDR3 is TGCGCCAGCAGCCACGATAGGGGAGAGAACACCGGGGAGCTGTTTTTT. This translates into CASSHDRGENTGELFF. The V and J genes are TRBV4-3 and TRBJ2-2; the D call may be TRBD1 or TRBD2 (5 bases each). The germline V gene encodes CDR1 LGHNA and CDR2 YSLEER. The V and J ends lost 3 bases and 1 base respectively, with 12 bases between them. The CDR3 contains 16 residues.

This clone was observed a few times. The rearrangement links TRBV2 to TRBJ1-6; D is unclear. Trimming took off 4 bases at V and 8 bases at J, with 12 bases between the two ends. The CDR3 is 14 amino acids. Per germline, CDR1 SNHLY and CDR2 FYNNEI. CDR3: CASSAGRRDSPLHF. The CDR3 DNA is TGTGCCAGCAGTGCGGGCAGGAGGGATTCACCCCTCCACTTT.

CDR3 DNA: TGTGCCAGTAGTCCAGACAGATATCAGCCCCAGCATTTT. This codes for CASSPDRYQPQHF. The chain couples TRBV19 to TRBJ1-5, with D maybe TRBD1 (5 bases). CDR3 size: 13 residues. The germline V and J ends were trimmed by 5 bases and 5 bases, with 10 bases remaining between them. CDR1 is LNHDA and CDR2 is SQIVND in the germline V gene (reference sequence).